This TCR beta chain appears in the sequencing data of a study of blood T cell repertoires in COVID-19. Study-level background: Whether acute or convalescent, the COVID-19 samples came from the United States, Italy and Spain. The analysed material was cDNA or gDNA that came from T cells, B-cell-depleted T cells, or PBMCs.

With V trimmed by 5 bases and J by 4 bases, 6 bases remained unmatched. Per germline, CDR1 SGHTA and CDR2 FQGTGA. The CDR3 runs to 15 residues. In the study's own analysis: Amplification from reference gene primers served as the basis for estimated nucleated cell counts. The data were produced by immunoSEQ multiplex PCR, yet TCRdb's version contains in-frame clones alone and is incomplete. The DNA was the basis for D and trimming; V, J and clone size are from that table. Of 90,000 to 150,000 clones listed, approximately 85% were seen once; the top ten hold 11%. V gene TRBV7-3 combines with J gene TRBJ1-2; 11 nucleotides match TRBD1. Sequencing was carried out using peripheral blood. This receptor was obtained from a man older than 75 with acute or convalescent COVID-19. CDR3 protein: CASSVGQGAAYGYTF. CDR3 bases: TGTGCCAGCAGCGTCGGACAGGGGGCCGCCTATGGCTACACCTTC.